This TCR beta chain was sequenced for a study of Ad26.COV2.S vaccination and SARS-CoV-2 variants. Turning to the study itself: Enrolled in COV1001, the donor was in the Ad26.COV2.S trial arm, which received the vaccine. The authors gave Ad26.COV2.S intramuscularly, either once or twice 56 days apart.

Libraries were prepared by immunoSEQ multiplex PCR; TCRdb keeps only in-frame clonotypes and omits some of them. The data hold about 220,000 clones, with roughly 88% observed a single time. Comments on this clone: What it binds is unknown.

Specified treatment: some 19 received Ad26.COV2.S at low or high dose, single or two shots; 5 received placebo; per-sample allocation not given. Day 63 following the first vaccine or placebo injection was when the samples were taken. General study points: Total T cell responses, in the TCR breadth and depth analyses, may have been underestimated.

This receptor was identified in a person aged 18-65 years who received the Ad26.COV2.S COVID-19 vaccine or a placebo. Sample: peripheral blood, taken in a trial of Ad26.COV2.S vaccine versus placebo.

CDR3: CASSPGQGSGTYEQYF. In DNA, the CDR3 is TGCGCCAGCAGCCCGGGACAGGGTAGCGGGACCTACGAGCAGTACTTC. The V and J genes are TRBV5-1 and TRBJ2-7; D is perhaps TRBD1 (9 bases). CDR1 SGHRS and CDR2 YFSETQ come from the germline V gene. The CDR3 is made up of 16 amino acids. The ends were cut back, 4 bases at V and 2 bases at J, with 19 bases in the middle.